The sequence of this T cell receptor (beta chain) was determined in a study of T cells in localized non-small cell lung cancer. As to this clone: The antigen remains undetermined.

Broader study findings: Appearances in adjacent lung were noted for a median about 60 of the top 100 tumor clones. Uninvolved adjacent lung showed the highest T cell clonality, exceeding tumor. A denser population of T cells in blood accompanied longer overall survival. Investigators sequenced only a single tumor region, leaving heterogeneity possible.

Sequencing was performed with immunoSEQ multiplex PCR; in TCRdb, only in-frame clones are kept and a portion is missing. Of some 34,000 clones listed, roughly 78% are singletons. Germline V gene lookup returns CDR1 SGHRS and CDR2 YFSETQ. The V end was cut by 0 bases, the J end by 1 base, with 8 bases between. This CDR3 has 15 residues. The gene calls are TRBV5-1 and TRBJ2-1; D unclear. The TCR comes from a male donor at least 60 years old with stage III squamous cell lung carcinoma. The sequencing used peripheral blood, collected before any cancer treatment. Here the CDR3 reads CASSLGKVSYNEQFF. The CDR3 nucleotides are TGCGCCAGCAGCTTGGGGAAAGTTTCCTACAATGAGCAGTTCTTC.